These 22 T cell receptor beta chains originate from one sample sequenced in a study of human CD8 memory T cell subsets. Scientists made TCR beta libraries using UMI-labeled 5' RACE. With the 5' RACE reads reprocessed, TCRdb shows one record per CDR3 protein and no DNA. Here the sample table reports roughly 7,000 distinct CDR3 sequences. The material sequenced was CD8+ stem-like memory T cells (TSCM and TCM) sorted from PBMCs. The subset was: stem-like memory CD8 T cells (TSTEM), CCR7+ PD-1- TIGIT-. Receptors were obtained from a human donor in good health.

J is TRBJ2-1 and V is TRBV7-8; the D gene TCRdb calls, TRBD2, cannot be checked with no DNA. The CDR3 loop spans 13 amino acids. Germline CDR1 reads SGHVS; CDR2 reads FQNEAQ. The CDR3 loop reads CASSLLAWGEQFF.

This rearrangement joins TRBV9 to TRBJ1-1; TCRdb names TRBD1, which stays unverified in the absence of DNA. The CDR3 has 14 residues. Germline V gene data show CDR1 as SGDLS and CDR2 as YYNGEE. CDR3 protein: CASSARDRGFEAFF.

This clonotype registers medium-sized (0.01 to 0.1%) by frequency. The V gene is TRBV7-6, the J gene TRBJ2-3; with no DNA, the TCRdb D assignment of TRBD2 cannot be verified. Germline values: CDR1 SGHVS, CDR2 FNYEAQ. The CDR3 is made up of 19 amino acids. The CDR3 region is CASSRFQAGLEYRTDTQYF. Full variable domain (rest looked up from reference TRBV7-6 and TRBJ2-3): GAGVSQSPRYKVTKRGQDVALRCDPISGHVSLYWYRQALGQGPEFLTYFNYEAQQDKSGLPNDRFSAERPEGSISTLTIQRTEQRDSAMYRCASSRFQAGLEYRTDTQYFGPGTRLTVL.

The V gene is TRBV20-1, the J gene TRBJ2-3. CDR1 and CDR2 (germline): DFQATT, SNEGSKA (reference sequence). The CDR3 runs 15 residues. The CDR3 loop is CSARDLDLGTDTQYF.

The chain recombines TRBV6-6 with TRBJ2-5; there is no DNA to check the TCRdb D call of TRBD2. CDR1 is MNHNY and CDR2 is SVGAGI in the germline V gene (reference sequence). The CDR3 is made up of 17 amino acids. CDR3 residues: CASSLFRLAGGGETQYF.

This chain connects TRBV19 to TRBJ1-2; TCRdb gives TRBD1 as the D gene, but with no DNA this cannot be confirmed. The CDR3 loop spans 16 amino acids. CDR1 and CDR2 (germline): LNHDA, SQIVND (reference sequence). CDR3: CAIRFGWGGQGDGYTF.

The rearrangement joins TRBV20-1 to TRBJ2-7; absent DNA, TCRdb's TRBD1 call cannot be checked. The CDR3 spans 14 residues. In germline, CDR1 is DFQATT, CDR2 SNEGSKA (reference sequence). CDR3 sequence reads: CSARSYGTPYEQYF.

This clonotype is called medium-sized (0.01 to 0.1%) based on its frequency. This sequence joins TRBV7-9 and TRBJ2-3; TCRdb gives TRBD1 as the D gene, but with no DNA this cannot be confirmed. Germline V gene lookup returns CDR1 SEHNR and CDR2 FQNEAQ (reference sequence). This CDR3 has 13 residues. CDR3 region: CASSYDARDTQYF. The entire variable domain, with the rest obtained from reference TRBV7-9 and TRBJ2-3, is as follows: DTGVSQNPRHKITKRGQNVTFRCDPISEHNRLYWYRQTLGQGPEFLTYFQNEAQLEKSRLLSDRFSAERPKGSFSTLEIQRTEQGDSAMYLCASSYDARDTQYFGPGTRLTVL.

The V and J genes are TRBV10-3 and TRBJ2-7; TCRdb gives TRBD1 as the D gene, but with no DNA this cannot be confirmed. The CDR3 consists of 11 residues. Germline CDR1 ENHRY, CDR2 SYGVKD. The CDR3: CAVDRGDEQYF.

V and J are TRBV4-2 and TRBJ2-4; lacking DNA, the TRBD1 call made by TCRdb goes unchecked. Germline V gene data show CDR1 as LGHNA and CDR2 as YNFKEQ. This CDR3 comprises 13 residues. The CDR3 protein is CASSPDREDIQYF.

This clonotype registers medium-sized (0.01 to 0.1%) by frequency. The V and J genes are TRBV5-1 and TRBJ2-3. Looked up from germline, CDR1 is SGHRS and CDR2 is YFSETQ. The CDR3 is 14 residues long. The CDR3 protein is CASSIEHFTDTQYF.

The CDR3 is CASSPGLYYNEQFF. V is TRBV27 and J is TRBJ2-1; TCRdb's D call, TRBD1, is unchecked because there is no DNA. The CDR3 runs 14 residues. The germline CDR1 and CDR2 sequences are MNHEY and SMNVEV (reference sequence).

Judged by frequency, this clonotype is medium-sized (0.01 to 0.1%). This chain links TRBV7-2 with TRBJ2-7; TCRdb picks TRBD2, but there is no DNA to check that call. The CDR3 consists of 17 residues. The germline gives CDR1 SGHTA, CDR2 FQGNSA. Here the CDR3 reads CASSLGRLAEAGYEQYF.

According to its frequency, this clonotype is medium-sized. The V call is TRBV6-2 or TRBV6-3, the J call TRBJ2-1; as DNA is missing, the TRBD2 call by TCRdb cannot be tested. Germline values: CDR1 MNHEY, CDR2 SVGEGT. This CDR3 contains 14 residues. The CDR3 sequence is CASSSGTRGNEQFF.

The V call is TRBV7-9, the J call TRBJ2-2; TCRdb picks TRBD2, but there is no DNA to check that call. The CDR3 is 19 residues long. Germline CDR1 and CDR2: SEHNR and FQNEAQ (reference sequence). The CDR3 spells CASSPRLAGEFRGTGELFF. The full variable domain, completed using reference TRBV7-9 and TRBJ2-2, is DTGVSQNPRHKITKRGQNVTFRCDPISEHNRLYWYRQTLGQGPEFLTYFQNEAQLEKSRLLSDRFSAERPKGSFSTLEIQRTEQGDSAMYLCASSPRLAGEFRGTGELFFGEGSRLTVL.

By frequency, this clonotype is large. J is TRBJ2-7 and V is TRBV29-1. Germline CDR1 reads SQVTM; CDR2 reads ANQGSEA. The CDR3 runs 12 residues. This CDR3 reads CSVGRDFDEQYF.

The chain uses TRBV29-1 and TRBJ2-3; TCRdb gives TRBD1 as the D gene, but with no DNA this cannot be confirmed. Germline CDR1 SQVTM, CDR2 ANQGSEA. This CDR3 region has 12 residues. The CDR3: CSVEPPGGTQYF.

The V and J genes are TRBV7-9 and TRBJ1-2. CDR3 length: 14 amino acids. CDR1 is SEHNR, CDR2 FQNEAQ, per germline (reference sequence). The CDR3 spells CASSPIGGAYGYTF. The whole variable domain, remainder taken from reference TRBV7-9 and TRBJ1-2, is DTGVSQNPRHKITKRGQNVTFRCDPISEHNRLYWYRQTLGQGPEFLTYFQNEAQLEKSRLLSDRFSAERPKGSFSTLEIQRTEQGDSAMYLCASSPIGGAYGYTFGSGTRLTVV.

The chain combines TRBV2 with TRBJ2-3; as DNA is missing, the TRBD2 call by TCRdb cannot be tested. CDR1 is SNHLY and CDR2 is FYNNEI in the germline V gene. The CDR3 runs to 18 residues. CDR3 amino acids: CASSATSSGLAGTDTQYF. The variable domain in full, completed from reference TRBV2 and TRBJ2-3, reads EPEVTQTPSHQVTQMGQEVILRCVPISNHLYFYWYRQILGQKVEFLVSFYNNEISEKSEIFDDQFSVERPDGSNFTLKIRSTKLEDSAMYFCASSATSSGLAGTDTQYFGPGTRLTVL.

This rearrangement joins TRBV29-1 to TRBJ2-1; as DNA is missing, the TRBD2 call by TCRdb cannot be tested. Germline loops: CDR1 SQVTM, CDR2 ANQGSEA. CDR3 length equals 16 residues. The CDR3 here is CSVESIGAGIYNEQFF.

The CDR3 here is CASSPMGSYEQYF. The chain combines TRBV27 with TRBJ2-7. The CDR3 covers 13 residues. Germline V gives CDR1 MNHEY, CDR2 SMNVEV (reference sequence).

The J gene is TRBJ2-1, the V gene TRBV4-2; TCRdb's D gene call, TRBD1, goes unchecked for lack of DNA. From germline, CDR1 is LGHNA and CDR2 YNFKEQ. This CDR3 comprises 14 residues. The CDR3 here is CASSQATGDNEQFF.